Reported below is one TCR beta chain. What it recognizes is unknown. Other DNA sequences in this sample translate to the same CDR3. The sample originates from a study of OX40 agonist ivuxolimab in advanced cancers. Looking at the study overall: Participants could have had prior anti-PD-1, anti-PD-L1 or anti-CTLA-4 therapy, and around 40% had some.

Produced via immunoSEQ multiplex PCR; TCRdb's table is partial and in-frame only. The sample has about 88,000 clones; around 85% are singletons. Study observations and caveats: Clonal expansion was among the lowest in partial responders at 0.1-3.0 mg/kg, especially CD8+.

The sequence derives from an adult with an advanced solid tumor such as melanoma, head and neck, liver or kidney cancer. Sequenced material: CD4+ or CD8+ T cells sorted from blood, taken in a trial of the OX40 agonist ivuxolimab.

In nucleotides, the CDR3 is TGTGCCAGCAGCTTGGGGACCGGGGAGCTGTTTTTT. Protein product: CASSLGTGELFF. The V and J genes are TRBV7-9 and TRBJ2-2, with D unclear. Trimming pared 3 bases from V and 5 bases from J, leaving 4 bases between. The CDR3 consists of 12 residues. The germline V gene encodes CDR1 SEHNR and CDR2 FQNEAQ (reference sequence).